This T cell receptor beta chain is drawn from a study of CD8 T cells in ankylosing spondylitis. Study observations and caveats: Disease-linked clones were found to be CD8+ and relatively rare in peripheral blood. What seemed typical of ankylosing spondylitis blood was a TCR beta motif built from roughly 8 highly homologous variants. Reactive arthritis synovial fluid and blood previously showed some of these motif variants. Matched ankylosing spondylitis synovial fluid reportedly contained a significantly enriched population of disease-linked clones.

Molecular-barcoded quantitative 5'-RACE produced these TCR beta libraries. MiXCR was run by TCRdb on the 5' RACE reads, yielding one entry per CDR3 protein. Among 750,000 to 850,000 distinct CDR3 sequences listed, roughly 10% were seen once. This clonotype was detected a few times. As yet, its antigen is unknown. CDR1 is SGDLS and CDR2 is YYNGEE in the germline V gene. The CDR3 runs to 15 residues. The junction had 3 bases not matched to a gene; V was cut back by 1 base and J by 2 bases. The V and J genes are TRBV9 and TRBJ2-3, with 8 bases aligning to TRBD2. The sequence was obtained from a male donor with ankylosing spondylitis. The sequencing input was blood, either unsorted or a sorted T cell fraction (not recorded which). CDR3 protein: CASSVLRGDTDTQYF. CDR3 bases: TGTGCCAGCAGCGTATTGCGGGGGGACACAGATACGCAGTATTTT.